Detailed here is one TCR beta chain. Its cognate antigen is unknown. The data were taken from a study of OX40 agonist ivuxolimab in advanced cancers. Study information: A diagnosis of hepatocellular carcinoma, melanoma, renal cell or head and neck cancer was present in dose-escalation patients. Patients with prior anti-PD-1, anti-PD-L1 or anti-CTLA-4 therapy were eligible; 35% to 45% had some. Findings and caveats of the study: Clonal expansion was among the lowest in partial responders at 0.1-3.0 mg/kg, especially CD8+. Expanded peripheral T cell antigen specificity was not determined.

Sequencing used immunoSEQ multiplex PCR; TCRdb keeps in-frame clones, though not all of them. The sample lists about 61,000 clones, roughly 84% occurring once. V was pared by 1 base and J by 4 bases, with 5 bases of the junction left unmatched. This CDR3 spans 16 amino acids. Per germline, CDR1 SGHTA and CDR2 FQGNSA. The origin of this receptor is an adult with an advanced solid tumor such as melanoma, head and neck, liver or kidney cancer. The sequenced sample was CD4+ or CD8+ T cells sorted from blood, obtained in a trial of the OX40 agonist ivuxolimab. This chain joins TRBV7-2 and TRBJ2-3, with TRBD2 identical over 10 bases. The CDR3: CASSLGPSGSADTQYF. The CDR3 region has the DNA TGTGCCAGCAGCTTAGGTCCTAGCGGGAGCGCAGATACGCAGTATTTT.